This T cell receptor beta chain was captured in a study of cytomegalovirus exposure and HLA in healthy donors. Whole-study results and caveats: Presence/absence analyses took donor sequencing depth as roughly uniform. Sequence variants that were highly shared formed a cluster that was likely a sequencing artifact. TCR beta sequences numbering roughly 18,000 were associated with HLA alleles at 0.05 false discovery rate in a later analysis.

Healthy bone marrow donors formed the donor group. The PCR was carried out with 60 Vbeta primers and 13 Jbeta primers. The repertoire was sequenced with immunoSEQ multiplex PCR; TCRdb's copy has only in-frame clones and lacks some. This sample has around 97,000 clones; around 80% occur once, and the top ten carry roughly 5.1%. J lost 9 bases, V lost 2 bases, and 1 base had no gene match. Germline V gene data show CDR1 as SGDLS and CDR2 as YYNGEE. The CDR3 length is 13 residues. As to this clone: Its specificity is not known.

What was sequenced was PBMCs. The TCR comes from a man in his forties in good health and CMV-seropositive. The chain carries TRBV9 and TRBJ1-6, with 8 nucleotides matching TRBD1. In DNA form, the CDR3 reads TGTGCCAGCAGCGTCGACAGGGGTTCACCCCTCCACTTT. Translation: CASSVDRGSPLHF.